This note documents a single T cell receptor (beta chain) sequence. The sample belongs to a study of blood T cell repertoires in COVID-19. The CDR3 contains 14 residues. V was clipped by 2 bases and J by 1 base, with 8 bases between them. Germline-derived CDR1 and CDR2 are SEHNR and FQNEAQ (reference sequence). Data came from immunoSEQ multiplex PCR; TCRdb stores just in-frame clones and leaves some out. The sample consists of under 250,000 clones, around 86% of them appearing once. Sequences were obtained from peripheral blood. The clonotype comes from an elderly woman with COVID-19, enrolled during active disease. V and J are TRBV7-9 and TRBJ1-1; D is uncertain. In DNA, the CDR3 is TGTGCCAGCAGCTTAAGCGGCGGGAACACTGAAGCTTTCTTT. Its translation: CASSLSGGNTEAFF.